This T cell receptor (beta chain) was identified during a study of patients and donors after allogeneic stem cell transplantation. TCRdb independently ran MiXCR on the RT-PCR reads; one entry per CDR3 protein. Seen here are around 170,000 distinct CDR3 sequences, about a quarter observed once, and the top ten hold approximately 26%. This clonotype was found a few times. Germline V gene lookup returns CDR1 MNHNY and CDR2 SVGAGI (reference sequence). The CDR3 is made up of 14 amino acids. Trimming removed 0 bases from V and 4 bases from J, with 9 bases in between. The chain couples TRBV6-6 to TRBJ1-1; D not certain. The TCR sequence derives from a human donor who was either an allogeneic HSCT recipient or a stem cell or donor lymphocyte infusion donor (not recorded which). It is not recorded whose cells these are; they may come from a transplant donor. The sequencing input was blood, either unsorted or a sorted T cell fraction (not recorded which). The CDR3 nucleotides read TGTGCCAGCAGTTACTCGCGGAGTGCCACTGAAGCTTTCTTT. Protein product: CASSYSRSATEAFF.